Listed below are T cell receptor beta chains from one sample, sequenced in a study of CD8+ T cells in alopecia areata. Method: immunoSEQ multiplex PCR; TCRdb's copy keeps in-frame clones and lacks some. The table includes 60,000 to 85,000 clones, roughly 30% detected once. The sample consisted of CD8+ T cells sorted from blood, taken at week 4, from a patient treated with tofacitinib. The source is a human donor with alopecia areata. Each CDR3 is given with its conserved first and last residue. The D gene is left open where the match is weak. Not every row has a clone size; where given, it reads once, few, many or a size class.

CASSESGYNEQFF,TGTGCCAGCAGTGAGTCCGGTTACAATGAGCAGTTCTTC,few,TRBJ2-1,NA,TRBV2,13
CASSPGAVSGRRNIQYF,TGCGCCAGCAGCCCAGGGGCGGTATCGGGGCGTAGAAACATTCAGTACTTC,few,TRBJ2-4,NA,TRBV4-1,17
CSVEGGQGSGYTF,TGCAGCGTTGAGGGGGGACAGGGGTCCGGCTACACCTTC,few,TRBJ1-2,TRBD1,TRBV29-1,13
CSVVRTEAKNIQYF,TGCAGCGTTGTGAGGACAGAAGCCAAAAACATTCAGTACTTC,few,TRBJ2-4,NA,TRBV29-1,14
CSVQSLSTYEQYF,TGCAGCGTTCAAAGCCTTTCAACCTACGAGCAGTACTTC,NA,TRBJ2-7,NA,TRBV29-1,13
CASSPAGLAGREATQYF,TGTGCCAGCAGCCCTGCAGGATTAGCGGGAAGGGAAGCTACGCAGTATTTT,few,TRBJ2-3,TRBD2,TRBV7-9,17
CASSLRGGIDEQYF,TGTGCCAGTAGTCTCCGAGGGGGGATAGACGAGCAGTACTTC,NA,TRBJ2-7,NA,TRBV19,14
CSVGGNEQFF,TGCAGCGTGGGGGGGAATGAGCAGTTCTTC,NA,TRBJ2-1,TRBD2,TRBV29-1,10
CASSPDGGPDNEQFF,TGCGCCAGCAGCCCGGACGGGGGGCCAGACAATGAGCAGTTCTTC,few,TRBJ2-1,NA,TRBV5-1,15
CSVERGDTTYNEQFF,TGCAGCGTTGAGAGGGGGGACACCACCTACAATGAGCAGTTCTTC,NA,TRBJ2-1,NA,TRBV29-1,15
CAWSVGGQETQYF,TGTGCCTGGAGTGTGGGGGGTCAAGAGACCCAGTACTTC,NA,TRBJ2-5,NA,TRBV30,13
CASSLGPGRSSYEQYF,TGTGCCAGCAGCTTAGGTCCGGGAAGGAGCTCCTACGAGCAGTACTTC,NA,TRBJ2-7,NA,TRBV7-2,16
CASSISGLHQPQHF,TGTGCCAGTAGTATTTCGGGGCTCCATCAGCCCCAGCATTTT,NA,TRBJ1-5,NA,TRBV19,14
CACGVRFRANVLTF,TGTGCCTGCGGGGTCCGGTTTAGGGCCAACGTCCTGACTTTC,few,TRBJ2-6,NA,TRBV7-9,14
CASSVSAVQGNYGYTF,TGTGCCAGCAGCGTAAGTGCGGTACAGGGGAACTATGGCTACACCTTC,few,TRBJ1-2,TRBD1,TRBV9,16
CSVLGPQTSYEQYF,TGCAGCGTCCTTGGCCCGCAGACCTCCTACGAGCAGTACTTC,NA,TRBJ2-7,NA,TRBV29-1,14
CASSPGLAGRSSYNEQFF,TGTGCCAGTAGTCCGGGTCTAGCGGGACGATCCTCCTACAATGAGCAGTTCTTC,NA,TRBJ2-1,TRBD2,TRBV19,18
CATSSLDRAPDTQYF,TGTGCCACCAGCAGTCTGGACAGGGCTCCAGATACGCAGTATTTT,few,TRBJ2-3,TRBD1,TRBV15,15
CASSSTLGSSETQYF,NA,once,TRBJ2-5,NA,TRBV7-3,15
CASSILATSSYNEQFF,TGCGCCAGCAGCATACTAGCGACCAGCTCCTACAATGAGCAGTTCTTC,few,TRBJ2-1,TRBD2,TRBV5-1,16
CASSQDRYQPQHF,TGCGCCAGCAGCCAAGATAGATATCAGCCCCAGCATTTT,few,TRBJ1-5,NA,TRBV4-1,13
CASSYAGTSGEQFF,TGTGCCAGCAGTTACGCTGGGACTAGCGGTGAGCAGTTCTTC,once,TRBJ2-1,TRBD2,TRBV6-6,14
CANSELGSGNTIYF,TGTGCCAACAGTGAACTGGGGTCTGGAAACACCATATATTTT,NA,TRBJ1-3,NA,TRBV6-1,14
CSVSGPLNTEAFF,TGCAGCGTCTCGGGACCCCTCAACACTGAAGCTTTCTTT,NA,TRBJ1-1,NA,TRBV29-1,13
CSVVGRGSHTEAFF,TGCAGCGTTGTTGGCAGGGGGTCTCACACTGAAGCTTTCTTT,NA,TRBJ1-1,TRBD1,TRBV29-1,14
CASSPSPNYGYTF,TGTGCCAGCAGTCCAAGCCCTAACTATGGCTACACCTTC,NA,TRBJ1-2,NA,TRBV27,13
CSVLTGSYEQYF,TGCAGCGTATTGACAGGGTCCTACGAGCAGTACTTC,few,TRBJ2-7,TRBD1,TRBV29-1,12
CSVEDREIARGTDTQYF,TGCAGCGTTGAAGACAGGGAGATAGCTCGTGGCACAGATACGCAGTATTTT,few,TRBJ2-3,NA,TRBV29-1,17
CASSLTSGTVHQPQHF,TGTGCCAGCAGTTTAACCTCCGGGACAGTTCATCAGCCCCAGCATTTT,NA,TRBJ1-5,TRBD1,TRBV6-6,16
CASSESGTLNTEAFF,TGCGCCAGCAGTGAGTCGGGGACCTTGAACACTGAAGCTTTCTTT,many,TRBJ1-1,NA,TRBV10-1,15
CASSPRDDSNQPQHF,TGTGCCAGCAGCCCGCGAGATGATAGCAATCAGCCCCAGCATTTT,few,TRBJ1-5,NA,TRBV7-9,15
CASSLGAGANVLTF,TGTGCTAGCAGTCTCGGGGCTGGGGCCAACGTCCTGACTTTC,NA,TRBJ2-6,NA,TRBV7-2,14
CSVDRGTEAFF,TGCAGCGTTGATAGGGGCACTGAAGCTTTCTTT,few,TRBJ1-1,NA,TRBV29-1,11
CSSRAADNTGELFF,TGCAGCAGTAGGGCAGCCGATAACACCGGGGAGCTGTTTTTT,few,TRBJ2-2,NA,TRBV29-1,14
CASSPTGLNTGELFF,TGTGCCAGCAGCCCCACCGGACTAAACACCGGGGAGCTGTTTTTT,NA,TRBJ2-2,NA,TRBV7-9,15
CASSSSLAVSYNEQFF,TGTGCCAGCAGTAGCTCCCTAGCGGTCTCCTACAATGAGCAGTTCTTC,NA,TRBJ2-1,TRBD2,TRBV25-1,16
CSVDGGSGANVLTF,TGCAGCGTTGACGGGGGTTCTGGGGCCAACGTCCTGACTTTC,NA,TRBJ2-6,NA,TRBV29-1,14
CASSQDRGGDGYTF,TGCGCCAGCAGCCAAGACAGGGGAGGGGATGGCTACACCTTC,few,TRBJ1-2,NA,TRBV4-3,14
CSVGDTGELFF,TGCAGCGTTGGAGACACCGGGGAGCTGTTTTTT,few,TRBJ2-2,NA,TRBV29-1,11
CASSGAGADTQYF,TGTGCCAGCAGTGGGGCTGGGGCTGATACGCAGTATTTT,NA,TRBJ2-3,NA,TRBV2,13
CASSGGSVYYGYTF,TGTGCCAGCAGTGGAGGGTCAGTTTACTATGGCTACACCTTC,few,TRBJ1-2,NA,TRBV25-1,14
CAWSIEPNTQYF,TGTGCCTGGAGCATCGAGCCTAATACTCAGTACTTC,NA,TRBJ2-4,NA,TRBV30,12
CASGEVQTQYF,TGTGCCAGCGGGGAGGTGCAGACCCAGTACTTC,many,TRBJ2-5,NA,TRBV6-1,11
CASSPPRGRASYEQYF,TGTGCCAGCTCACCCCCACGCGGCAGAGCCTCCTACGAGCAGTACTTC,NA,TRBJ2-7,NA,TRBV18,16
CSATGPNTEAFF,TGCAGCGCCACAGGGCCCAACACTGAAGCTTTCTTT,NA,TRBJ1-1,NA,TRBV29-1,12
CASSFRDTTDTQYF,TGCGCCAGCAGCTTCCGGGACACCACAGATACGCAGTATTTT,NA,TRBJ2-3,NA,TRBV5-1,14
CSVRPGQGNTEAFF,TGCAGCGTTCGGCCGGGACAGGGGAACACTGAAGCTTTCTTT,NA,TRBJ1-1,TRBD1,TRBV29-1,14
CASGRPAGELFF,TGTGCCAGCGGACGGCCGGCCGGGGAGCTGTTTTTT,NA,TRBJ2-2,NA,TRBV27,12